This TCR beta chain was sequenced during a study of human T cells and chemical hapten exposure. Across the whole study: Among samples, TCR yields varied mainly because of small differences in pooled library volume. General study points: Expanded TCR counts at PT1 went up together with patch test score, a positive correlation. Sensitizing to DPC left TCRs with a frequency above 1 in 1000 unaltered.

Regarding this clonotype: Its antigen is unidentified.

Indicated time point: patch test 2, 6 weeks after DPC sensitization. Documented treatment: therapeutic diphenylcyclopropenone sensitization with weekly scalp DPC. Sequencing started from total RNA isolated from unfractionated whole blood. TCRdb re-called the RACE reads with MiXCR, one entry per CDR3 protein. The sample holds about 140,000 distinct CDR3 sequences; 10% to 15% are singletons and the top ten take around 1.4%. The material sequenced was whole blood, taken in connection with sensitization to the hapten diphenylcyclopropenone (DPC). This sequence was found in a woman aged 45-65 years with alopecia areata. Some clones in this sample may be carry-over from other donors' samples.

CDR3 bases: TGTGCCAGTAGTAGCCCGGACCGCAGCTCCTACGAGCAGTACTTC. Translation gives CASSSPDRSSYEQYF. J is TRBJ2-7 and V is TRBV19; D is ambiguous. Looked up from germline, CDR1 is LNHDA and CDR2 is SQIVND (reference sequence). The CDR3 spans 15 residues. V was clipped by 4 bases and J by 0 bases, with 13 bases between them. Full variable domain (remainder filled in from reference TRBV19 and TRBJ2-7): DGGITQSPKYLFRKEGQNVTLSCEQNLNHDAMYWYRQDPGQGLRLIYYSQIVNDFQKGDIAEGYSVSREKKESFPLTVTSAQKNPTAFYLCASSSPDRSSYEQYFGPGTRLTVT.